This entry lists 30 T cell receptor beta chains sequenced from one sample in a study of cytomegalovirus exposure and HLA in healthy donors. The PCR contained 60 Vbeta and 13 Jbeta primers. Some clones are missing from TCRdb's copy, which holds only in-frame ones; the method was immunoSEQ multiplex PCR. The table lists about 190,000 clones, over 70% of them singletons. The sequenced sample was PBMCs. These receptors all stem from a young man in good health and CMV-seronegative.

The chain uses TRBV11-2 and TRBJ2-3; 8 bases agree with TRBD2. The CDR3 has 16 residues. CDR1 and CDR2 from the germline V gene are SGHAT and FQNNGV. V lost 6 bases to trimming and J lost 2 bases; unmatched junction nucleotides: 10. CDR3 nucleotide sequence: TGTGCCAGCAGAGCCCTTGCGGGGGGAATCACAGATACGCAGTATTTT. It translates to CASRALAGGITDTQYF.

The chain recombines TRBV7-9 with TRBJ1-1; unclear D gene. The CDR3 is made up of 15 amino acids. Germline CDR1 and CDR2: SEHNR and FQNEAQ (reference sequence). Trimming pared 4 bases from V and 1 base from J, leaving 13 bases between. The CDR3 nucleotides are TGTGCCAGCAGCTCCTCCCGGGGAGAGAACACTGAAGCTTTCTTT. It codes for CASSSSRGENTEAFF.

The chain links TRBV7-9 to TRBJ2-1, with 9 positions matching TRBD1. Trimming removed 5 bases from V and 6 bases from J; junction bases left unmatched: 8. This CDR3 region has 15 residues. CDR1 and CDR2 (germline): SEHNR, FQNEAQ (reference sequence). As DNA, the CDR3 is TGTGCCAGCAGCGTCCGGGACAGGGAAATCAATGAGCAGTTCTTC. This encodes CASSVRDREINEQFF.

The V gene is TRBV6-1, the J gene TRBJ1-5; TRBD1 might be the D (5 bases). This CDR3 contains 13 residues. Deletions cut 5 bases from V and 5 bases from J, with 10 bases between. In germline, CDR1 is MNHNS, CDR2 SASEGT. CDR3: CASSSDRDQPQHF. The DNA of the CDR3 is TGTGCCAGCAGTTCCGACAGAGATCAGCCCCAGCATTTT.

In the case of this clone: The sample has other DNA sequences that encode this CDR3 too. V is TRBV13 and J is TRBJ1-4, with 8 bases identical to TRBD1. Looked up from germline, CDR1 is PRHDT and CDR2 is FYEKMQ (reference sequence). The CDR3 runs to 15 residues. The V segment lost 2 bases and the J segment 7 bases; nucleotides outside the gene matches: 6. This CDR3 reads CASSLRGTGGEKLFF. The CDR3 nucleotides read TGTGCCAGCAGCTTACGAGGGACAGGTGGTGAAAAACTGTTTTTT.

This clone occurred a few times. The chain couples TRBV25-1 to TRBJ2-2, with 8 bases aligning to TRBD1. V shed 7 bases, J shed 1 base, and the junction held 2 bases outside the gene matches. This CDR3 has 14 amino acids. Germline V gene sequence: CDR1 MGHDK, CDR2 SYGVNS. The CDR3: CASKGQENTGELFF. CDR3 DNA: TGTGCCAGCAAGGGACAGGAGAACACCGGGGAGCTGTTTTTT.

The V call is TRBV5-1, the J call TRBJ1-1; D might be TRBD1 (5 bases). V was cut by 7 bases and J by 6 bases, with 10 bases left in between. CDR1 is SGHRS and CDR2 is YFSETQ in the germline V gene. The CDR3 has 11 amino acids. The CDR3 nucleotides read TGCGCCAGCGCGCAGGGCCCTGAAGCTTTCTTT. Protein product: CASAQGPEAFF. The full variable domain, its missing parts supplied by reference TRBV5-1 and TRBJ1-1, is KAGVTQTPRYLIKTRGQQVTLSCSPISGHRSVSWYQQTPGQGLQFLFEYFSETQRNKGNFPGRFSGRQFSNSRSEMNVSTLELGDSALYLCASAQGPEAFFGQGTRLTVV.

The chain links TRBV7-2 to TRBJ1-1; D remains ambiguous. The germline V gene encodes CDR1 SGHTA and CDR2 FQGNSA. V gave up 8 bases and J gave up 1 base, with 11 bases separating them. The CDR3 totals 13 residues. The CDR3 bases are TGTGCCAGCTCTACAACGGGGAACACTGAAGCTTTCTTT. Its protein is CASSTTGNTEAFF.

This chain links TRBV7-6 with TRBJ2-7; 8 bases match TRBD2. Germline assignment: CDR1 SGHVS and CDR2 FNYEAQ. V gave up 5 bases and J gave up 2 bases; unmatched junction bases: 8. CDR3 length: 15 amino acids. CDR3 in amino acids: CASSPTPGLAYEQYF. CDR3 sequence (DNA): TGTGCCAGCAGCCCTACCCCGGGACTAGCCTACGAGCAGTACTTC.

The rearrangement uses TRBV2 and TRBJ2-5; D possibly corresponds to TRBD2 (6 bases). V shed 6 bases and J shed 2 bases, with 10 bases lying between them. Germline V gene sequence: CDR1 SNHLY, CDR2 FYNNEI. The CDR3 consists of 13 residues. CDR3 bases: TGTGCCAGCAGGGCGGGACTTCAAGAGACCCAGTACTTC. Protein sequence: CASRAGLQETQYF.

This sequence joins TRBV28 and TRBJ2-4; 7 nucleotides line up with TRBD2. The V and J ends lost 6 bases and 1 base, in that order; junction bases with no gene match: 9. The CDR3 runs to 16 residues. Germline assignment: CDR1 MDHEN and CDR2 SYDVKM. CDR3 DNA: TGTGCCAGCAGCTCAACCGGGAGGTCGGCCAAAAACATTCAGTACTTC. Translation: CASSSTGRSAKNIQYF.

This chain joins TRBV6-1 and TRBJ2-7; 9 bases map to TRBD1. There are 13 residues in the CDR3. Germline CDR1 reads MNHNS; CDR2 reads SASEGT. V lost 4 bases, J lost 6 bases, and 4 bases stayed unmatched. As DNA, the CDR3 is TGTGCCAGCAGTGGGGACAGGGTTGGCGAGCAGTACTTC. Its protein product is CASSGDRVGEQYF.

This clone was counted only a few times. The gene calls are TRBV4-2 and TRBJ1-2; 9 bases line up with TRBD1. CDR1 and CDR2 from the germline V gene are LGHNA and YNFKEQ. The CDR3 is 13 amino acids. J was trimmed by 7 bases and V by 4 bases; bases with no gene match: 4. CDR3 nucleotides: TGTGCCAGCAGCCCCCGGGACAGGGCTGGCTACACCTTC. Translation gives CASSPRDRAGYTF.

J is TRBJ2-7 and V is TRBV12-5; D is perhaps TRBD2 (6 bases). CDR3 size: 13 residues. V was cut by 9 bases and J by 3 bases, with 15 bases left in between. Looked up from germline, CDR1 is LGHNT and CDR2 is FRNRAP. The CDR3, as DNA: TGTGCTAGAACTTCGGGACTGAACTACGAGCAGTACTTC. Residues: CARTSGLNYEQYF.

The chain couples TRBV7-2 to TRBJ2-2; 7 bases match TRBD1. The junction had 5 bases not matched to a gene; V was cut back by 0 bases and J by 4 bases. The V gene's germline CDR1 is SGHTA and CDR2 FQGNSA. The CDR3 spans 16 residues. The CDR3: CASSLAGGFGTGELFF. The CDR3 DNA follows: TGTGCCAGCAGCTTAGCAGGGGGCTTCGGCACCGGGGAGCTGTTTTTT.

This chain joins TRBV4-1 and TRBJ2-7; 8 positions agree with TRBD2. This CDR3 has 15 amino acids. CDR1 MGHRA and CDR2 YSYEKL come from the germline V gene. Losses at the gene ends were 2 bases for V and 2 bases for J; bases not matched to a gene: 5. The CDR3: CASSQIAGPPYEQYF. CDR3 DNA sequence: TGCGCCAGCAGCCAAATAGCGGGACCACCCTACGAGCAGTACTTC.

The chain carries TRBV5-4 and TRBJ2-1; weak D call: TRBD2 (5 bases). The CDR3 contains 14 residues. CDR1 and CDR2 (germline): SGHNT, YYREEE (reference sequence). V was trimmed by 4 bases and J by 4 bases, leaving 12 bases between them. CDR3 region: CASSTWTGYNEQFF. Written as DNA, the CDR3 is TGTGCCAGCAGCACCTGGACGGGGTACAATGAGCAGTTCTTC.

The J gene is TRBJ1-4, the V gene TRBV19, with no clear D. This CDR3 spans 15 amino acids. In germline, CDR1 is LNHDA, CDR2 SQIVND (reference sequence). The ends were cut back, 4 bases at V and 0 bases at J, with 9 bases in the middle. CDR3 region: CASSTLETTNEKLFF. The CDR3 DNA follows: TGTGCCAGTAGTACCTTAGAGACAACTAATGAAAAACTGTTTTTT. Full variable domain (remainder filled in from reference TRBV19 and TRBJ1-4): DGGITQSPKYLFRKEGQNVTLSCEQNLNHDAMYWYRQDPGQGLRLIYYSQIVNDFQKGDIAEGYSVSREKKESFPLTVTSAQKNPTAFYLCASSTLETTNEKLFFGSGTQLSVL.

The chain uses TRBV2 and TRBJ1-3, with 7 bases that match TRBD1. Germline values: CDR1 SNHLY, CDR2 FYNNEI. V shed 6 bases and J 0 bases; nucleotides not matched to a gene: 2. The CDR3 contains 14 residues. CDR3 sequence: CASRGDSSGNTIYF. CDR3 bases: TGTGCCAGCAGGGGGGACAGCTCTGGAAACACCATATATTTT.

The rearrangement uses TRBV6-1 and TRBJ1-1, with 10 positions matching TRBD1. The CDR3 extends over 13 amino acids. Germline CDR1 is MNHNS and CDR2 is SASEGT. V dropped 6 bases and J dropped 3; count of bases not matched to a gene: 1. CDR3 residues: CASRDRGYTEAFF. DNA for the CDR3: TGTGCCAGCAGGGACAGGGGGTACACTGAAGCTTTCTTT.

Notes on this clone: Compared with germline, one end of the junction differs, possibly owing to a read error. This sequence joins TRBV28 and TRBJ1-2; tentatively, D is TRBD1 (5 bases). In germline, CDR1 is MDHEN, CDR2 SYDVKM. There are 11 residues in the CDR3. CDR3 in amino acids: CASSSGPGINF. CDR3 DNA: TGTGCCAGCAGTTCAGGCCCAGGGATTAATTTC.

The chain couples TRBV5-6 to TRBJ2-3; D is ambiguous. V dropped 4 bases and J dropped 4 bases, with 10 bases sitting between them. The CDR3 is 13 amino acids. Germline V gene lookup returns CDR1 SGHDT and CDR2 YYEEEE. This chain's CDR3 is CASSGEVADTQYF. The CDR3 DNA reads as TGTGCCAGCAGCGGAGAAGTAGCAGATACGCAGTATTTT.

Concerning this clone: The final CDR3 position lacks the conserved phenylalanine or tryptophan, pointing to a likely read error. No DNA is shown, since the ends of the CDR3 on it are uncertain; the CDR3 is the one TCRdb lists. The chain is built from TRBV18 and TRBJ2-3; TRBD2, as called in the table, went unchecked against the DNA. Germline V gene sequence: CDR1 KGHSH, CDR2 LQKENI. The CDR3 is made up of 14 amino acids, end residues included. The CDR3 loop is CASSPRGRGNIYVY.

V and J are TRBV7-2 and TRBJ2-7, with 8 positions matching TRBD1. The CDR3 spans 15 residues. Germline trimming cut 6 bases from V and 4 bases from J; bases unmatched to any gene: 11. CDR1 is SGHTA and CDR2 is FQGNSA in the germline V gene. CDR3: CASRDTGGQGYEQYF. As DNA, the CDR3 is TGTGCCAGCAGGGACACAGGGGGTCAGGGGTACGAGCAGTACTTC.

This clone was observed once. The chain couples TRBV21-1 to TRBJ2-7; whether TRBD2, the table's D call, matches the DNA was not checked. TRBV21-1 is classified as a pseudogene. The CDR3 runs to 14 residues. The CDR3 is CASSPPWGSDEQYF. DNA of the CDR3: TGTGCCAGCAGCCCTCCTTGGGGTAGCGACGAGCAGTACTTC.

V and J are TRBV11-2 and TRBJ2-7; 7 nucleotides line up with TRBD1. The junction had 5 bases not matched to a gene; V was cut back by 2 bases and J by 4 bases. This CDR3 comprises 14 residues. Germline V gene data show CDR1 as SGHAT and CDR2 as FQNNGV. CDR3 sequence: CASSLSGRGYEQYF. Here the CDR3 DNA reads TGTGCCAGCAGCTTATCTGGCAGGGGGTACGAGCAGTACTTC.

The gene calls are TRBV4-2 and TRBJ1-6; 7 bases match TRBD1. The V gene end was trimmed by 0 bases and the J gene end by 7 bases; junction bases not matched to a gene: 9. This CDR3 region has 17 residues. Germline loops: CDR1 LGHNA, CDR2 YNFKEQ. CDR3 DNA: TGTGCCAGCAGCCAAGATCTGACAGGGAATCGAAATTCACCCCTCCACTTT. Amino acid sequence: CASSQDLTGNRNSPLHF.

The chain links TRBV27 to TRBJ2-3, with TRBD1 identical over 7 bases. This CDR3 spans 15 amino acids. J was trimmed by 4 bases and V by 4 bases; bases with no gene match: 8. Germline V gene sequence: CDR1 MNHEY, CDR2 SMNVEV (reference sequence). Written as DNA, the CDR3 is TGTGCCAGCAGTTGGGATACAGGGGTTTCAGATACGCAGTATTTT. Encoded protein: CASSWDTGVSDTQYF.

For this clone: The identical CDR3 is also encoded by other nucleotide sequences in the sample. The chain combines TRBV10-3 with TRBJ2-3, with a weak D call TRBD2 (6 bases). The germline CDR1 and CDR2 sequences are ENHRY and SYGVKD. CDR3 length: 13 residues. V lost 2 bases and J lost 6, with 9 bases in between. The CDR3 spells CAISETGTDTQYF. The CDR3 nucleotides are TGTGCCATCAGTGAGACCGGGACTGATACGCAGTATTTT.

This clone was seen once. This sequence joins TRBV25-1 and TRBJ2-2; possible D gene TRBD1, 7 bases. Trimming shortened V by 10 bases and J by 2 bases, and 17 bases separated the two germline ends. Looked up from germline, CDR1 is MGHDK and CDR2 is SYGVNS. This CDR3 has 15 residues. The CDR3 here is CATRGDSINTGELFF. The CDR3 DNA sequence: TGTGCCACCAGGGGGGACAGCATAAACACCGGGGAGCTGTTTTTT.